This TCR beta chain is from a study of T cells in Graves' hyperthyroidism and ophthalmopathy. The CDR3 regions of TCR beta were amplified from RNA transcripts. TCR CDR3 regions were first amplified by RT-PCR with HTBI primers. TCRdb passed the multiplex PCR reads through MiXCR, listing each CDR3 protein once. The sample has roughly 260,000 distinct CDR3 sequences; about 15% are singletons. This clonotype was counted many times. The germline V gene has CDR1 SNHLY and CDR2 FYNNEI. V lost 6 bases to trimming and J lost 3 bases; unmatched junction nucleotides: 11. This CDR3 is built from 16 residues. The TCR was taken from a woman between 40 and 55 years old with Graves' hyperthyroidism that later progressed to Graves' ophthalmopathy. V gene TRBV2 combines with J gene TRBJ2-3; 8 bases are a match to TRBD2. The specimen was blood. The CDR3: CASSIGLAGPTDTQYF. The CDR3 nucleotides are TGTGCCAGCAGCATCGGACTAGCCGGGCCGACAGATACGCAGTATTTT.